The rows below give T cell receptor beta chains drawn from one sample of a study of T cells in Graves' hyperthyroidism and ophthalmopathy. From the multiplex PCR reads, TCRdb called clonotypes with MiXCR, one entry per CDR3 protein. This sample carries roughly 800,000 distinct CDR3 sequences, 38% of them seen once, and the ten largest clones take approximately 8.7%. Material: blood. The receptors come from a man between 18 and 29 years old with Graves' hyperthyroidism. Each CDR3 is given with its conserved first and last residue. Fields, in order: J gene, clone size, V gene, CDR3 protein. The listing skips clone size in some rows; elsewhere it reads once, few, many or a size class.

>TRBJ2-7|-|TRBV20-1
CSARGTSGGYEQYF
>TRBJ1-1|many|TRBV29-1
CSAIDGEAFF
>TRBJ1-2|many|TRBV2
CASSEGASSYTF
>TRBJ2-6|-|TRBV10-3
CAISARPQGGANVLTF
>TRBJ2-7|few|TRBV5-1
CASSLGVSGRMGEQYF
>TRBJ2-5|many|TRBV2
CASIVVRSGKETQYF
>TRBJ1-6|-|TRBV5-8
CASSYSRILRGSSYNSPLHF
>TRBJ2-1|-|TRBV2
CASSDTTNEQFF
>TRBJ2-7|-|TRBV6-1
CAISEAGVGNTGEQYF
>TRBJ1-1|few|TRBV19
CASSIIDMNTEAFF
>TRBJ2-2|once|TRBV12-3/TRBV12-4
CASSWGLGRTGELFF
>TRBJ2-5|few|TRBV9
CASSEAPSGAQETQYF
>TRBJ1-5|-|TRBV7-2
CASSLPGRDSNQPQHF
>TRBJ2-7|few|TRBV2
CASSGGQNYEQYF
>TRBJ1-6|few|TRBV7-9
CASSEGPQMNSPLHF
>TRBJ1-1|many|TRBV10-3
CAISGPGTEAFF